Following are 6 T cell receptor beta chains from one sample sequenced in a study of T cell responses to AZD1222 COVID-19 vaccine. Data came from immunoSEQ multiplex PCR; TCRdb stores just in-frame clones and leaves some out. Of around 180,000 clones in the sample, 80% to 90% were seen once. The sample consisted of peripheral blood, taken on day 0 of AZD1222 vaccination. The source of these receptors is an adult in good health.

This chain connects TRBV4-3 to TRBJ1-3, with D possibly matching TRBD1 (6 bases). The V end was cut by 0 bases, the J end by 4 bases, with 19 bases between. The CDR3 has 18 amino acids. Germline V lookup: CDR1 LGHNA, CDR2 YSLEER. In nucleotides, the CDR3 is TGCGCCAGCAGCCAAGATCAGGGACATCGATCTGAAGGAAACACCATATATTTT. It specifies CASSQDQGHRSEGNTIYF.

The rearrangement uses TRBV5-1 and TRBJ1-2, with 7 bases identical to TRBD1. The CDR3 sequence is 17 residues long. Germline-derived CDR1 and CDR2 are SGHRS and YFSETQ. V shed 4 bases and J 1 base; nucleotides not matched to a gene: 13. The CDR3 nucleotides are TGCGCCAGCAGCCGGCCAGGGGGGGCCGTGGTTAACTATGGCTACACCTTC. It codes for CASSRPGGAVVNYGYTF.

This chain connects TRBV6-5 to TRBJ1-4; perhaps TRBD1 as D (5 bases). V was shortened by 7 bases and J by 8 bases, with 8 bases between the two germline ends. The length of the CDR3 is 11 residues. Germline lookup yields CDR1 MNHEY and CDR2 SVGAGI. The CDR3 loop is CASKWGEKLFF. The CDR3 bases are TGTGCCAGCAAGTGGGGGGAAAAACTGTTTTTT.

J is TRBJ2-5 and V is TRBV5-8, with D perhaps given as TRBD1 or TRBD2 (5 bases each). Trimming took 6 bases from V and 7 from J, leaving 22 bases between them. CDR3 size: 15 residues. Per the germline V gene, CDR1 is SGHTS and CDR2 is YDEGEE. CDR3 region: CASIFGPAAGGTQYF. The CDR3, as DNA: TGTGCCAGCATCTTCGGACCGGCAGCTGGGGGGACCCAGTACTTC.

The chain recombines TRBV11-2 with TRBJ1-1; D may be TRBD1 (5 bases). Trimming took 1 base from V and 4 from J, leaving 10 bases between them. The CDR3 is 14 amino acids. In germline, CDR1 is SGHAT, CDR2 FQNNGV. This chain's CDR3 is CASSLGGVGTEAFF. CDR3 nucleotide sequence: TGTGCCAGCAGCTTAGGAGGGGTCGGCACTGAAGCTTTCTTT.

This clone occurred once. The rearrangement joins TRBV11-2 to TRBJ2-5; D unclear. Per germline, CDR1 SGHAT and CDR2 FQNNGV. V shed 0 bases and J shed 10 bases, with 15 bases lying between them. The CDR3 is made up of 14 amino acids. The CDR3 nucleotides read TGTGCCAGCAGCTTAGAAGCAGGCGGAGCTTTCCAGTACTTC. As protein: CASSLEAGGAFQYF.